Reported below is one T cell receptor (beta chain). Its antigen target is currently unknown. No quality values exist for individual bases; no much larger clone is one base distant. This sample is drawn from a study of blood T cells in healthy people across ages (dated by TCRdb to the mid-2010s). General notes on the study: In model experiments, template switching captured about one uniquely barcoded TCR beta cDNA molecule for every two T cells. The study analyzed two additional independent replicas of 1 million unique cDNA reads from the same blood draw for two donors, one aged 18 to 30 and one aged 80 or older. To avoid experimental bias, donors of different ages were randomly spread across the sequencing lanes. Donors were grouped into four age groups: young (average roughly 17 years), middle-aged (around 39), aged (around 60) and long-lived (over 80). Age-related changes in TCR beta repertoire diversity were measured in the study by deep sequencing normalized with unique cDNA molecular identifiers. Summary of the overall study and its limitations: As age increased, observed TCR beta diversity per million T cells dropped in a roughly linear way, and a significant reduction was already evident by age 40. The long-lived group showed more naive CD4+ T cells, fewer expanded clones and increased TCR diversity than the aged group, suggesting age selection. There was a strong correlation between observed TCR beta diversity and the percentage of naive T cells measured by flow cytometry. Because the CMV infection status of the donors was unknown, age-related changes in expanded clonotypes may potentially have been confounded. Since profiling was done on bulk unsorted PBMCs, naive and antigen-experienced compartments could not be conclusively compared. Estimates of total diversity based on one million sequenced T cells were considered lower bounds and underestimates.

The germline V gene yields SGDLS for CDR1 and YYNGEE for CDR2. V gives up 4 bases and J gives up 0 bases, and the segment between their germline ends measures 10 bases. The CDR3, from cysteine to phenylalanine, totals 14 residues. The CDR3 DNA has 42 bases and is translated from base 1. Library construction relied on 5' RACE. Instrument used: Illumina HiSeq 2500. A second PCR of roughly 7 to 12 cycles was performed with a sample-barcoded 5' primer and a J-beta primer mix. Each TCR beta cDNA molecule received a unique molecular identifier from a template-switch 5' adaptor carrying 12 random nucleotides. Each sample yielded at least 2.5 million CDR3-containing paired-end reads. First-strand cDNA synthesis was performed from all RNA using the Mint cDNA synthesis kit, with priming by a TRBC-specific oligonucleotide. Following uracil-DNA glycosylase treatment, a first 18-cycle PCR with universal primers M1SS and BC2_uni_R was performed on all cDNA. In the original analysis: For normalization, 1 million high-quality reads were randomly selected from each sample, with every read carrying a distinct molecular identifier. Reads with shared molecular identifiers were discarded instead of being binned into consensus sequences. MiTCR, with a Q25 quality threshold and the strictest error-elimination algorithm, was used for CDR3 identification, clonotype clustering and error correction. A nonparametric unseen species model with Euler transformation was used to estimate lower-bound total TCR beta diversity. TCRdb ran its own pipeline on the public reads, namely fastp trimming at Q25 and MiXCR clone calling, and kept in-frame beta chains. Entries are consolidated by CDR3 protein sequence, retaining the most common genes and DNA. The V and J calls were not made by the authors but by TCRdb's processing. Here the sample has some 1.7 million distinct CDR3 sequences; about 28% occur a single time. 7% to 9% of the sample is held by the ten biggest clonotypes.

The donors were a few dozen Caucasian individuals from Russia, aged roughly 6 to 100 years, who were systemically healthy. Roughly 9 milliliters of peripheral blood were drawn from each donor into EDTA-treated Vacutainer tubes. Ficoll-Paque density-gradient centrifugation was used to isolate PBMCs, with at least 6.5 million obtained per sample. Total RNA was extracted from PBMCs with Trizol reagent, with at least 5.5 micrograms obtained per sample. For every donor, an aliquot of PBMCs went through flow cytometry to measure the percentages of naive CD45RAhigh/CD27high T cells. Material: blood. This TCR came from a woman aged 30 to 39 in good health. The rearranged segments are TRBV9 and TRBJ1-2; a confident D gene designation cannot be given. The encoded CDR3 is CASSPSWSNYGYTF. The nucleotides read TGTGCCAGCAGCCCTAGCTGGTCTAACTATGGCTACACCTTC.